This paragraph covers one TCR beta chain sequence. Its target is unknown. With random hexamers, roughly 0.45 to 1 ug RNA was reverse transcribed. Using its own MiXCR run on the immunoSEQ multiplex PCR reads, TCRdb lists one record per CDR3 protein. This sample yields under 200,000 distinct CDR3 sequences, of which 91% are seen a single time; 0.085% to 0.09% belongs to the top ten. These data belong to a study of CD8 T cells in Susac syndrome. Study background: When blood was drawn, the patients with Susac syndrome were therapy-naive, on corticosteroids, or on intravenous immunoglobulin alone.

This CDR3 spans 16 amino acids. Germline trimming cut 3 bases from V and 7 bases from J; bases unmatched to any gene: 13. Germline values: CDR1 SGHRS, CDR2 YFSETQ. From blood CD8+ and CD4+ T cells, the TCR beta chain was sequenced. The Susac syndrome patients fit the recently defined diagnostic criteria for definite or probable disease. Overall study results and limits: As acknowledged by the study, its TCR sequencing and HLA analysis included a relatively small number of individuals.

The origin of this receptor is a human donor with Susac syndrome. The sequenced sample consisted of CD4+ T cells from PBMCs. The V call is TRBV5-1, the J call TRBJ2-7; TRBD2 agrees at 10 bases. The CDR3 coding sequence is TGCGCCAGCAGCTCCGTTGGACTAGCGGTTGGGGGAGAGCAGTACTTC. This translates into CASSSVGLAVGGEQYF.